This T cell receptor (beta chain) was identified during a study of blood T cell repertoires in COVID-19. Looking at the study overall: The United States, Italy and Spain provided the acute and convalescent COVID-19 samples.

Losses at the gene ends were 7 bases for V and 4 bases for J; bases not matched to a gene: 12. CDR1 and CDR2 (germline): SQVTM, ANQGSEA. The CDR3 contains 15 residues. Only in-frame clones appear in the TCRdb table, and some are missing; sequencing was by immunoSEQ multiplex PCR. Of 160,000 or so clones in the sample, 75% to 80% were seen once. The receptor was derived from a woman of 80 years or more with acute or convalescent COVID-19. The sample consisted of peripheral blood. The V gene is TRBV29-1, the J gene TRBJ2-5, with 10 bases fitting TRBD2. CDR3 loop: CSARLAGVVGETQYF. The CDR3 nucleotides are TGCAGCGCCCGCCTAGCGGGAGTAGTGGGAGAGACCCAGTACTTC.